Listed below are T cell receptor beta chains from one sample, sequenced in a study of radiation and T cells in renal cell carcinoma. Clones were read by immunoSEQ multiplex PCR, and TCRdb kept only the in-frame ones, dropping some. This table has around 130,000 clones, 75% to 85% appearing once. Sample: blood, taken from a patient whose treatment included radiotherapy and nephrectomy. These receptors were collected from a woman aged 60-70 years with renal cell carcinoma. CDR3s include the opening cysteine and the closing phenylalanine or tryptophan. D genes are given only for firm matches. Rows give clone size only sometimes, using once, few, many, or a class for an expanded clone.

j_gene,abundance,v_gene,d_gene,CDR3aa,CDR3nt
TRBJ2-7,.,TRBV9,.,CASSVTQGGEYEQYF,TGTGCCAGCAGCGTGACACAGGGAGGCGAGTACGAGCAGTACTTC
TRBJ1-4,.,TRBV4-2,.,CASSQEWNEKLFF,TGTGCCAGCAGCCAAGAGTGGAATGAAAAACTGTTTTTT
TRBJ1-1,.,TRBV6-6,.,CASDYQQGRNTEAFF,TGTGCCAGCGATTACCAACAGGGTAGGAACACTGAAGCTTTCTTT
TRBJ1-1,once,TRBV6-5,TRBD1,CASSFSGTGLNTEAFF,TGTGCCAGCAGTTTCTCCGGGACAGGGTTGAACACTGAAGCTTTCTTT
TRBJ2-3,.,TRBV27,.,CASSLSNGRADTQYF,TGTGCCAGCAGTTTATCGAACGGGAGAGCAGATACGCAGTATTTT
TRBJ2-7,.,TRBV6-5,TRBD1,CASSFRQGGTYEQYF,TGTGCCAGCAGCTTCAGACAGGGGGGTACCTACGAGCAGTACTTC
TRBJ1-1,few,TRBV9,.,CASSVGRRNTEAFF,TGTGCCAGCAGCGTGGGACGGAGAAACACTGAAGCTTTCTTT
TRBJ2-1,.,TRBV5-4,TRBD2,CASSLEAGGRSEQFF,TGTGCCAGCAGCTTAGAAGCGGGGGGGCGGAGTGAGCAGTTCTTC
TRBJ2-2,.,TRBV27,.,CASSSLQGNTGELFF,TGTGCCAGCAGTTCCTTACAGGGGAACACCGGGGAGCTGTTTTTT
TRBJ1-1,.,TRBV6-1,.,CASSWGRNTEAFF,TGTGCCAGCAGTTGGGGACGGAACACTGAAGCTTTCTTT
TRBJ1-5,few,TRBV6-6,.,CASSYKGDQPQHF,TGTGCCAGCAGTTACAAGGGGGATCAGCCCCAGCATTTT
TRBJ2-1,.,TRBV7-6,.,CASSLAQGSRSYNEQFF,TGTGCCAGCAGCTTAGCGCAGGGGTCTCGCTCCTACAATGAGCAGTTCTTC
TRBJ1-1,.,TRBV27,.,CASWVNTEAFF,TGTGCCAGCTGGGTGAACACTGAAGCTTTCTTT
TRBJ1-4,.,TRBV5-1,TRBD1,CASSIGQGAKEKLFF,TGCGCCAGCAGCATCGGACAGGGGGCAAAGGAAAAACTGTTTTTT
TRBJ2-5,.,TRBV5-1,.,CASSLATYQETQYF,TGCGCCAGCAGCTTGGCGACCTACCAAGAGACCCAGTACTTC
TRBJ1-5,.,TRBV6-1,.,CASSLQGRGQPQHF,TGTGCCAGCAGTTTACAGGGAAGGGGTCAGCCCCAGCATTTT
TRBJ2-7,.,TRBV6-5,.,CASTSRGSYEQYF,TGTGCCAGCACCTCCCGGGGTTCCTACGAGCAGTACTTC
TRBJ1-1,.,TRBV10-2,.,CASSVPEMNTEAFF,TGCGCCAGCAGTGTTCCCGAAATGAACACTGAAGCTTTCTTT
TRBJ2-7,.,TRBV4-1,.,CASSQEPPGTSYEQYF,TGCGCCAGCAGCCAAGAACCCCCGGGCACCTCCTACGAGCAGTACTTC
TRBJ2-5,.,TRBV28,.,CASSFLDRNIPQYF,TGTGCCAGCAGTTTCCTTGACAGGAATATCCCCCAGTACTTC
TRBJ1-5,once,TRBV30,TRBD1,CAWSIGQGNQPQHF,TGTGCCTGGAGTATAGGACAGGGCAATCAGCCCCAGCATTTT
TRBJ1-2,.,TRBV7-9,.,CASSFGGSYGYTF,TGTGCCAGCAGCTTCGGGGGGTCATATGGCTACACCTTC
TRBJ2-1,.,TRBV30,.,CAWRGDLGRQFF,TGTGCCTGGAGGGGGGATTTGGGGCGTCAGTTCTTC
TRBJ2-1,.,TRBV6-5,.,CASRSPGTYYNEQFF,TGTGCCAGCAGGTCTCCAGGTACCTACTACAATGAGCAGTTCTTC
TRBJ1-2,.,TRBV28,.,CASSTSDRYGYTF,TGTGCCAGCAGTACAAGCGACAGATATGGCTACACCTTC
TRBJ2-1,.,TRBV15,TRBD2,CATSREGTSGYNEQFF,TGTGCCACCAGCAGAGAAGGAACTAGCGGCTACAATGAGCAGTTCTTC
TRBJ2-1,.,TRBV29-1,.,CSVSRTVISYNEQFF,TGCAGCGTTTCTAGGACAGTAATCTCCTACAATGAGCAGTTCTTC
TRBJ2-1,.,TRBV28,TRBD1,CASRWDRSSYNEQFF,TGTGCCAGCAGGTGGGACAGAAGCTCCTACAATGAGCAGTTCTTC
TRBJ2-3,.,TRBV5-4,.,CASSLGKGLLLTDTQYF,TGTGCCAGCAGCTTGGGGAAGGGGCTTCTCCTCACAGATACGCAGTATTTT
TRBJ1-2,few,TRBV5-1,TRBD1,CASSLEVATGVGGYTF,TGCGCCAGCAGCTTGGAGGTCGCGACAGGGGTTGGTGGCTACACCTTC
TRBJ1-1,.,TRBV6-1,TRBD1,CASSRNSGTGEAFF,TGTGCCAGCAGTAGAAATTCCGGGACAGGGGAAGCTTTCTTT
TRBJ2-7,.,TRBV4-1,.,CASSQEGAYEQYF,TGCGCCAGCAGCCAAGAGGGCGCCTACGAGCAGTACTTC
TRBJ2-7,.,TRBV18,.,CASSPPGRPGEQYF,TGTGCCAGCTCACCTCCTGGACGGCCTGGAGAGCAGTACTTC
TRBJ1-5,.,TRBV5-8,.,CASSHRQTSNQPQHF,TGTGCCAGCAGCCATCGACAGACTAGCAATCAGCCCCAGCATTTT
TRBJ1-4,.,TRBV18,TRBD1,CASSAIPGQEKLFF,TGTGCCAGCTCAGCGATTCCGGGACAGGAAAAACTGTTTTTT
TRBJ1-5,few,TRBV9,.,CASSAGGNQPQHF,TGTGCCAGCAGCGCCGGAGGCAATCAGCCCCAGCATTTT
TRBJ1-5,few,TRBV10-3,.,CAISAEFNQPQHF,TGTGCCATCAGTGCCGAGTTCAATCAGCCCCAGCATTTT
TRBJ2-1,few,TRBV4-2,.,CASSQGGNNEQFF,TGTGCCAGCAGCCAAGGCGGGAACAATGAGCAGTTCTTC
TRBJ2-5,.,TRBV5-1,.,CASSPPSRETQYF,TGCGCCAGCAGCCCGCCCAGCAGGGAGACCCAGTACTTC
TRBJ1-5,.,TRBV19,.,CASSKYAGQADQPQHF,TGTGCCAGTAGTAAATACGCTGGACAAGCGGATCAGCCCCAGCATTTT
TRBJ2-1,once,TRBV7-3,.,CASSNTDNYEQFF,TGTGCCAGCAGCAACACCGACAATTATGAGCAGTTCTTC
TRBJ2-3,.,TRBV6-1,.,CASSESRGRADTQYF,TGTGCCAGCAGTGAATCTCGGGGGCGAGCAGATACGCAGTATTTT
TRBJ2-1,.,TRBV9,TRBD2,CASSVGRVDEQFF,TGTGCCAGCAGCGTGGGGAGGGTTGATGAGCAGTTCTTC
TRBJ1-5,.,TRBV10-3,.,CAISEGSQNQPQHF,TGTGCCATCAGTGAGGGGAGCCAGAATCAGCCCCAGCATTTT
TRBJ1-5,.,TRBV2,.,CASMWNRRDQPQHF,TGTGCCAGCATGTGGAACAGGCGTGATCAGCCCCAGCATTTT
TRBJ1-1,.,TRBV2,.,CASSEFAGLGTEAFF,TGTGCCAGCAGTGAATTTGCAGGGTTGGGCACTGAAGCTTTCTTT
TRBJ2-4,.,TRBV6-6,.,CASRGQGMDIQYF,TGTGCCAGCCGGGGGCAGGGGATGGACATTCAGTACTTC
TRBJ2-3,.,TRBV9,TRBD2,CASSVRRGGSTDTQYF,TGTGCCAGCAGCGTAAGACGGGGGGGCAGCACAGATACGCAGTATTTT